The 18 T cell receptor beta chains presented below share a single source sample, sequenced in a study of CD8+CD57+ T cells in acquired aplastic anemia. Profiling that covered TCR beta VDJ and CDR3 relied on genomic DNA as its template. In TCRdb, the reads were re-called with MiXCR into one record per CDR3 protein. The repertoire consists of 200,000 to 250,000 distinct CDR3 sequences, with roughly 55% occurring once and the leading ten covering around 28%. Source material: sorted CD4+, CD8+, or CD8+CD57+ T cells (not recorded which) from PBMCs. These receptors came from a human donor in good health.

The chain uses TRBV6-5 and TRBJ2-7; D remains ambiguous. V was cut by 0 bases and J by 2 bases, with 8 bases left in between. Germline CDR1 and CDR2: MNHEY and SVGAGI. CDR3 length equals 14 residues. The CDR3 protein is CASSYSYSAYEQYF. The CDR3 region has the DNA TGTGCCAGCAGTTACTCGTACAGTGCCTACGAGCAGTACTTC.

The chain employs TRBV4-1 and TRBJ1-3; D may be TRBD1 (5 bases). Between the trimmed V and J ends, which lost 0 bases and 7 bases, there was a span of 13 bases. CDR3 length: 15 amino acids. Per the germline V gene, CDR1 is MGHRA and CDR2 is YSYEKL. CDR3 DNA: TGCGCCAGCAGCCAAGAACAGACAGATGCGAACACCATATATTTT. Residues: CASSQEQTDANTIYF.

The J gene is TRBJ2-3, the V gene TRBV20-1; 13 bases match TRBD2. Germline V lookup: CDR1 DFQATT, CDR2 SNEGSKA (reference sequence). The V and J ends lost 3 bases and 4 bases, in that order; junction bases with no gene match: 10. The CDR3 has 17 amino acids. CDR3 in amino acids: CSASMGLAGLRADTQYF. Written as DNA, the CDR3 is TGCAGTGCTAGCATGGGACTAGCGGGGTTGCGGGCAGATACGCAGTATTTT.

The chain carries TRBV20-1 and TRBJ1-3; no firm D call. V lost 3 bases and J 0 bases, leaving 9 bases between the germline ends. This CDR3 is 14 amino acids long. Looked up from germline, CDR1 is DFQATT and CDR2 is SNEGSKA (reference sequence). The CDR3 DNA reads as TGCAGTGCTAGTGACGGAGACTCTGGAAACACCATATATTTT. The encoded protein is CSASDGDSGNTIYF.

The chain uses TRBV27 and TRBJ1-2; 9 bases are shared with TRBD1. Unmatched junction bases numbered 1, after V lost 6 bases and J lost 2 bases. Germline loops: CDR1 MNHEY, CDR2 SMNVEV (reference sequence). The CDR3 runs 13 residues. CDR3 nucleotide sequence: TGTGCCAGCAGACAGGGGGCCAACTATGGCTACACCTTC. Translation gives CASRQGANYGYTF.

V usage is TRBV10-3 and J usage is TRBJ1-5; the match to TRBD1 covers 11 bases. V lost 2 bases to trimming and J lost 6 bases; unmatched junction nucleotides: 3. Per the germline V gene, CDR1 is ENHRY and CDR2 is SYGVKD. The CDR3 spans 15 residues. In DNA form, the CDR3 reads TGTGCCATCAGTGAGACGGACAGGGGGCCTCAGCCCCAGCATTTT. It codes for CAISETDRGPQPQHF.

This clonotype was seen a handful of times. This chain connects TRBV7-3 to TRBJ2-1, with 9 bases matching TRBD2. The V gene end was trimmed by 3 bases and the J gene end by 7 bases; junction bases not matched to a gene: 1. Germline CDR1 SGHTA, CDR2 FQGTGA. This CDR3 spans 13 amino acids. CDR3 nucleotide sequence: TGTGCCAGCAGCTTTAGCGGGGGTAATGAGCAGTTCTTC. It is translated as CASSFSGGNEQFF.

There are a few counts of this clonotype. The CDR3 region has the DNA TGTGCCAGCAGCTTGGGGCCGGGACTAGCTGGCTACACCTTC. It codes for CASSLGPGLAGYTF. The chain combines TRBV7-2 with TRBJ1-2; weak D call: TRBD1 (5 bases). Germline V lookup: CDR1 SGHTA, CDR2 FQGNSA. The CDR3 has 14 residues. Trimming removed 3 bases from V and 7 bases from J, with 15 bases in between.

CDR3 residues: CASTLSYLNYGYTF. In DNA form, the CDR3 reads TGTGCCAGCACACTAAGCTACCTCAACTATGGCTACACCTTC. V is TRBV2 and J is TRBJ1-2; D is unresolved. Germline V gene sequence: CDR1 SNHLY, CDR2 FYNNEI. The V end lost 7 bases, the J end lost 2 bases, and 14 bases lay between the germline ends. The CDR3 extends over 14 amino acids.

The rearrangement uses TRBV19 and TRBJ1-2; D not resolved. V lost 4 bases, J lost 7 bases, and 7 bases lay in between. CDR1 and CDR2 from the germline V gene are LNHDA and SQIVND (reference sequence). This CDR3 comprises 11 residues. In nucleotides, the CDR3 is TGTGCCAGTAGTAAAGGGCGTGGCTACACCTTC. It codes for CASSKGRGYTF.

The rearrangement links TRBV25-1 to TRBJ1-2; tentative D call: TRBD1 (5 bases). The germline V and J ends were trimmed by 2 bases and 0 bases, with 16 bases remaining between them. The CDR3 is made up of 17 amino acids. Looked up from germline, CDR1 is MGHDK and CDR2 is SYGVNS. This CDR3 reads CASSEGGTLGANYGYTF. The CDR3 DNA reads TGTGCCAGCAGTGAAGGGGGGACCCTTGGGGCTAACTATGGCTACACCTTC.

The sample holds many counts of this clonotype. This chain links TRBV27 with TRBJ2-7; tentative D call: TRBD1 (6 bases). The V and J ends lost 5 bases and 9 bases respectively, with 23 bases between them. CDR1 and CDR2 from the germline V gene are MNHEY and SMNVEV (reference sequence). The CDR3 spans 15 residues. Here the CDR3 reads CASSLNGDTHWGQYF. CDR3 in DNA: TGTGCCAGCAGTCTGAATGGGGACACCCACTGGGGGCAGTACTTC.

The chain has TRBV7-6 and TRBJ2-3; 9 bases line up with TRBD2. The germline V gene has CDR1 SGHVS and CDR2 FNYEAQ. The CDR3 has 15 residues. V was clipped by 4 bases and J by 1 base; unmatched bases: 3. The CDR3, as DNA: TGTGCCAGCAGCTATAGCGGGAGTGGCACAGATACGCAGTATTTT. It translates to CASSYSGSGTDTQYF.

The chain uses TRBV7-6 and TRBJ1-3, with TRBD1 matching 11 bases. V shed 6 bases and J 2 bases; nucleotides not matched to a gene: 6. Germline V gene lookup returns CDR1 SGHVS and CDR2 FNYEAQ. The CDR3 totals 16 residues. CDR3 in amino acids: CASSPRTGGPGNTIYF. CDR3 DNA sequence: TGTGCCAGCAGTCCCCGGACAGGGGGCCCTGGAAACACCATATATTTT.

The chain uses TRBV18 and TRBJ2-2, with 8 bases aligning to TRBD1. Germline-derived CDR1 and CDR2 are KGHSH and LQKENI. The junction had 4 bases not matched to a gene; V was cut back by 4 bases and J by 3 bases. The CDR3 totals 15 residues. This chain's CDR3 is CASSLPGQDTGELFF. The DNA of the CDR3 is TGTGCCAGCTCACTCCCGGGACAGGACACCGGGGAGCTGTTTTTT.

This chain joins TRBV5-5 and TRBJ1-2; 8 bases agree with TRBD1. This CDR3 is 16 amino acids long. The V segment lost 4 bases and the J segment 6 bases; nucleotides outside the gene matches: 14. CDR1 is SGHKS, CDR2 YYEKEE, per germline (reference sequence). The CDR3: CASSQVPRTGSHGYTF. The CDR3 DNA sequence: TGTGCCAGCAGCCAAGTCCCCAGGACAGGGTCGCATGGCTACACCTTC.

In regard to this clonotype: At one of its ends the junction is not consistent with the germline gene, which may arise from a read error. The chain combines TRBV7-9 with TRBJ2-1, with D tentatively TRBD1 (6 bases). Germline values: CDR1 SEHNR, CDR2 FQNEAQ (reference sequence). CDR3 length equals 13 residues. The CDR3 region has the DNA TGTGCCAGCGGCTCCCCCAGGGGCAATGAGCGGTTCTTC. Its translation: CASGSPRGNERFF.

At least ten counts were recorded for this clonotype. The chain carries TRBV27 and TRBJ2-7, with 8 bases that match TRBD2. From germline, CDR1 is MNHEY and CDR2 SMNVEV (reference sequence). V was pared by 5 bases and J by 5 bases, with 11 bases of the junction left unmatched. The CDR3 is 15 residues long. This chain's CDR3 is CASSPTGGGAHEQYF. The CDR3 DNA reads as TGTGCCAGCAGTCCCACGGGAGGGGGAGCCCACGAGCAGTACTTC.